Below, 23 T cell receptor beta chains from the same sample are listed, as sequenced in a study of beta chain features in type 1 diabetes (dated 2018 in TCRdb). Library prep was done by the immunoSEQ multiplex PCR assay. All of the isolated RNA was reverse transcribed with the High Capacity cDNA Reverse Transcription Kit, so expressed TCRB transcripts were sequenced. TCRdb provides this immuneACCESS table in a form limited to in-frame rearrangements. Some clones are lacking; in checked studies, under half of them reflect an unresolved V gene, and why the rest are absent is not known. The sample yields over 300,000 clones; 8% were counted once. The leading ten clones occupy 0.44% of the sample. Specimen: central memory CD4+ T cells from blood. These receptors originate from a woman aged 18-35 years in good health.

This clone was seen a few times. This rearrangement joins TRBV7-2 to TRBJ1-3; D unclear. From germline, CDR1 is SGHTA and CDR2 FQGNSA. Trimming pared 3 bases from V and 0 bases from J, leaving 3 bases between. The CDR3 runs to 13 residues. Here the CDR3 DNA reads TGTGCCAGCAGCTTGTACTCTGGAAACACCATATATTTT. Translated, it gives CASSLYSGNTIYF.

This clone was picked up many times. The V gene is TRBV10-3, the J gene TRBJ2-7; 11 bases agree with TRBD1. Germline V gives CDR1 ENHRY, CDR2 SYGVKD. The CDR3 is made up of 14 amino acids. J lost 3 bases, V lost 2 bases, and 0 bases had no gene match. CDR3 DNA sequence: TGTGCCATCAGTGAGGGGACAGGGGGCTACGAGCAGTACTTC. The encoded protein is CAISEGTGGYEQYF.

The V gene is TRBV7-2, the J gene TRBJ2-1; the D gene is possibly TRBD2 (6 bases). Germline V gene lookup returns CDR1 SGHTA and CDR2 FQGNSA. This CDR3 region has 14 residues. V was cut by 4 bases and J by 4 bases, with 11 bases left in between. As DNA, the CDR3 is TGTGCCAGCAGCTCGGGACTCCAGTACAATGAGCAGTTCTTC. Translated: CASSSGLQYNEQFF. Looking up the rest from reference TRBV7-2 and TRBJ2-1 gives the full variable domain: GAGVSQSPSNKVTEKGKDVELRCDPISGHTALYWYRQSLGQGLEFLIYFQGNSAPDKSGLPSDRFSAERTGGSVSTLTIQRTQQEDSAVYLCASSSGLQYNEQFFGPGTRLTVL.

This clone was counted between two and nine times. The chain is built from TRBV7-6 and TRBJ2-7; D gene uncertain. Trimming took off 1 base at V and 3 bases at J, with 4 bases between the two ends. Germline CDR1 and CDR2: SGHVS and FNYEAQ. The CDR3 has 12 residues. The CDR3 DNA follows: TGTGCCAGCAGCTTAGATGACTACGAGCAGTACTTC. Its translation: CASSLDDYEQYF.

This chain links TRBV7-3 with TRBJ1-1; D is undetermined. Per germline, CDR1 SGHTA and CDR2 FQGTGA. The germline V and J ends were trimmed by 4 bases and 2 bases, with 14 bases remaining between them. This CDR3 is 15 amino acids long. The CDR3: CASSYLNNLNTEAFF. In nucleotides, the CDR3 is TGTGCCAGCAGCTATCTAAATAATCTTAACACTGAAGCTTTCTTT.

The CDR3 region has the DNA TGCAGCGTTGAAGGGGCAGGGGAACGGTACACCTTC. As protein: CSVEGAGERYTF. This chain links TRBV29-1 with TRBJ1-2, with D tentatively TRBD1 (6 bases). This CDR3 spans 12 amino acids. The V and J ends lost 1 base and 11 bases respectively, with 14 bases between them. Germline V gene lookup returns CDR1 SQVTM and CDR2 ANQGSEA.

Only a few counts were recorded for this clone. This sequence joins TRBV27 and TRBJ2-7; 11 bases agree with TRBD2. There are 16 residues in the CDR3. Looked up from germline, CDR1 is MNHEY and CDR2 is SMNVEV (reference sequence). V lost 3 bases, J lost 3 bases, and 7 bases stayed unmatched. The CDR3 bases are TGTGCCAGCAGTTTGACCGCCGGGACTAGCGGCTACGAGCAGTACTTC. Residues: CASSLTAGTSGYEQYF.

This clone was seen a few times. The V and J genes are TRBV4-2 and TRBJ2-7, with TRBD2 matching 11 bases. The V and J ends lost 3 bases and 4 bases, in that order; junction bases with no gene match: 8. From germline, CDR1 is LGHNA and CDR2 YNFKEQ. This CDR3 region has 16 residues. CDR3 coding DNA: TGTGCCAGCAGCCAGGAGACCGGGACTAGCGGTTACGAGCAGTACTTC. Its protein is CASSQETGTSGYEQYF.

This clone occurred a few times. This rearrangement joins TRBV5-1 to TRBJ1-5; the D is unclear. Germline CDR1 and CDR2: SGHRS and YFSETQ. V lost 0 bases, J lost 5 bases, and 6 bases lay in between. The CDR3 has 13 residues. CDR3 loop: CASSLDGDQPQHF. In DNA, the CDR3 is TGCGCCAGCAGCTTGGACGGGGATCAGCCCCAGCATTTT. The full variable domain, rest sourced from reference TRBV5-1 and TRBJ1-5, is KAGVTQTPRYLIKTRGQQVTLSCSPISGHRSVSWYQQTPGQGLQFLFEYFSETQRNKGNFPGRFSGRQFSNSRSEMNVSTLELGDSALYLCASSLDGDQPQHFGDGTRLSIL.

This clone was found a few times. The chain carries TRBV2 and TRBJ1-2; 10 nucleotides align to TRBD1. The CDR3 has 13 residues. After removal of 0 bases from V and 9 bases from J, the junction contained 1 base not matched to a gene. Germline CDR1 is SNHLY and CDR2 is FYNNEI. The CDR3 sequence is CASSEADRGSYTF. Here the CDR3 DNA reads TGTGCCAGCAGTGAAGCGGACAGGGGGAGCTACACCTTC.

In this sample, this clone turned up a few times. The chain has TRBV19 and TRBJ2-1; 8 nucleotides match TRBD1. CDR3 length equals 15 residues. Trimming cost V 5 bases and J 8 bases; bases outside gene matches: 11. Germline lookup yields CDR1 LNHDA and CDR2 SQIVND (reference sequence). The CDR3 sequence: CASSRTGQGLHEQFF. CDR3 nucleotide sequence: TGTGCCAGTAGTCGAACCGGACAGGGTTTACATGAGCAGTTCTTC.

This clone was detected a few times. J is TRBJ2-2 and V is TRBV7-9, with D possibly matching TRBD2 (6 bases). V was pared by 7 bases and J by 0 bases, with 18 bases between. This CDR3 comprises 17 residues. In germline, CDR1 is SEHNR, CDR2 FQNEAQ (reference sequence). CDR3 coding DNA: TGTGCCAGCACCCACCCTTTTAGCGGAGCGAACACCGGGGAGCTGTTTTTT. Translation gives CASTHPFSGANTGELFF.

This clone has a handful of counts. This chain links TRBV5-4 with TRBJ2-7; D is perhaps TRBD1 or TRBD2 (6 bases each). CDR3 length: 13 residues. Germline loops: CDR1 SGHNT, CDR2 YYREEE (reference sequence). V lost 5 bases to trimming and J lost 3 bases, with 12 bases between them. CDR3 sequence reads: CASSLQGGYEQYF. CDR3 bases: TGTGCCAGCAGTTTACAGGGAGGCTACGAGCAGTACTTC.

V usage is TRBV19 and J usage is TRBJ2-5, with D unresolved. The CDR3 totals 12 residues. Germline CDR1 reads LNHDA; CDR2 reads SQIVND (reference sequence). Trimming pared 1 base from V and 2 bases from J, leaving 2 bases between. The CDR3 DNA reads as TGTGCCAGTAGTATAGCTCAAGAGACCCAGTACTTC. It translates to CASSIAQETQYF.

Only a few counts were recorded for this clone. The chain couples TRBV7-2 to TRBJ1-1; tentative D call: TRBD1 (5 bases). The CDR3 extends over 14 amino acids. Per germline, CDR1 SGHTA and CDR2 FQGNSA. The ends were cut back, 2 bases at V and 5 bases at J, with 12 bases in the middle. The CDR3 is CASSLQGDWTEAFF. CDR3 DNA sequence: TGTGCCAGCAGCTTACAGGGAGATTGGACTGAAGCTTTCTTT. The full variable domain, its missing parts supplied by reference TRBV7-2 and TRBJ1-1, is GAGVSQSPSNKVTEKGKDVELRCDPISGHTALYWYRQSLGQGLEFLIYFQGNSAPDKSGLPSDRFSAERTGGSVSTLTIQRTQQEDSAVYLCASSLQGDWTEAFFGQGTRLTVV.

A note on this clone: Additional DNA sequences in this sample encode the identical CDR3. The V and J genes are TRBV25-1 and TRBJ2-1; no definite D call. Trimming took 0 bases from V and 6 from J, leaving 3 bases between them. CDR3 size: 12 residues. Germline CDR1 reads MGHDK; CDR2 reads SYGVNS. In nucleotides, the CDR3 is TGTGCCAGCAGTGAATATGGCAATGAGCAGTTCTTC. Protein: CASSEYGNEQFF.

V and J are TRBV6-1 and TRBJ2-7; 7 bases are a match to TRBD2. The CDR3 has 13 amino acids. The J segment lost 2 bases and the V segment lost 4 bases, leaving 2 bases of the junction unmatched. Per the germline V gene, CDR1 is MNHNS and CDR2 is SASEGT. CDR3 sequence reads: CASSASGTYEQYF. Here the CDR3 DNA reads TGTGCCAGCAGTGCCAGCGGGACCTACGAGCAGTACTTC.

This clone was observed a few times. Other DNA sequences from this sample encode an identical CDR3 as well. V is TRBV10-3 and J is TRBJ2-1; possibly TRBD1 for D (6 bases). Trimming removed 8 bases from V and 3 bases from J, with 11 bases in between. Germline V CDR1 and CDR2: ENHRY, SYGVKD. The CDR3 covers 13 residues. CDR3 in amino acids: CAIGADSYNEQFF. In DNA form, the CDR3 reads TGTGCCATCGGGGCGGACAGCTACAATGAGCAGTTCTTC.

This clone came up a few times. V is TRBV2 and J is TRBJ2-3; no reliable D call. Germline V gene sequence: CDR1 SNHLY, CDR2 FYNNEI. The CDR3 sequence is 14 residues long. Between the trimmed V and J ends, which lost 4 bases and 0 bases, there was a span of 8 bases. CDR3 loop: CASSVGISTDTQYF. In DNA, the CDR3 is TGTGCCAGCAGTGTCGGCATTAGCACAGATACGCAGTATTTT.

This clone has only a few counts. The chain is built from TRBV11-2 and TRBJ1-1; D uncertain. In germline, CDR1 is SGHAT, CDR2 FQNNGV. The CDR3 spans 14 residues. Trimming left V 3 bases short and J 4 bases short, with 12 bases between. The CDR3 loop is CASSFNGYGTEAFF. The CDR3, as DNA: TGTGCCAGCAGCTTCAACGGTTACGGCACTGAAGCTTTCTTT.

About this clone: A clone one base away is much larger, so this may be a read error. The chain recombines TRBV7-9 with TRBJ2-2; D is unresolved. V shed 1 base and J shed 5 bases, with 11 bases lying between them. The germline CDR1 and CDR2 sequences are SEHNR and FQNEAQ (reference sequence). The CDR3 is made up of 15 amino acids. The CDR3 sequence is CASSLGAPRTGELFF. In nucleotides, the CDR3 is TGTGCCAGCAGCTTAGGGGCGCCCCGGACCGGGGAGCTGTTTTTT.

The genes are TRBV5-1 and TRBJ2-7; D gene ambiguous. V lost 4 bases, J lost 2 bases, and 16 bases lay in between. Per germline, CDR1 SGHRS and CDR2 YFSETQ. The CDR3 length is 15 residues. CDR3 nucleotide sequence: TGCGCCAGCAGCCTGGCGGCTGACTGGACCTACGAGCAGTACTTC. Its translation is CASSLAADWTYEQYF.

This clone was counted at least ten times. The CDR3 coding sequence is TGTGCCAGCAGCCGAGCCGGACAGCCCGGAAACACCATATATTTT. Amino acid sequence: CASSRAGQPGNTIYF. This chain connects TRBV7-2 to TRBJ1-3; tentative D call: TRBD1 (6 bases). In germline, CDR1 is SGHTA, CDR2 FQGNSA. V shed 5 bases and J shed 4 bases, with 15 bases lying between them. The CDR3 has 15 amino acids.